The 26 T cell receptor beta chains in this list originate from one sample, sequenced in a study of T cells in Graves' hyperthyroidism and ophthalmopathy. RNA transcripts provided the source from which TCR beta CDR3 regions were amplified. When the TCR CDR3 underwent first-round RT-PCR, the HTBI primer set was used. TCRdb reprocessed the multiplex PCR reads with MiXCR, giving one entry per CDR3 protein. The data contain about 600,000 distinct CDR3 sequences, 16% of them singletons. Material for sequencing was blood. The receptors stem from a woman aged 40 to 50 with Graves' ophthalmopathy.

V is TRBV4-1 and J is TRBJ2-7; D gene uncertain. Germline V gene data show CDR1 as MGHRA and CDR2 as YSYEKL. V was shortened by 0 bases and J by 2 bases, with 11 bases between the two germline ends. The CDR3 spans 15 residues. This CDR3 reads CASSQEPWQAYEQYF. The CDR3 bases are TGCGCCAGCAGCCAAGAACCATGGCAGGCCTACGAGCAGTACTTC.

This clonotype was detected many times. The rearrangement links TRBV6-2 or TRBV6-3 to TRBJ1-5; 8 nucleotides line up with TRBD1. With V trimmed by 4 bases and J by 6 bases, 8 bases remained unmatched. This CDR3 spans 15 amino acids. From germline, CDR1 is MNHEY and CDR2 SVGEGT. CDR3 protein: CASSSGQGRGQPQHF. Written as DNA, the CDR3 is TGTGCCAGCAGTTCAGGACAGGGTAGGGGTCAGCCCCAGCATTTT.

This clonotype was counted between two and nine times. CDR3 sequence: CSAGSGTDSGNTIYF. The CDR3, as DNA: TGCAGTGCTGGCTCCGGGACTGATTCTGGAAACACCATATATTTT. The chain uses TRBV20-1 and TRBJ1-3; tentative D call: TRBD1 (5 bases). Germline V CDR1 and CDR2: DFQATT, SNEGSKA (reference sequence). Trimming removed 5 bases from V and 1 base from J, with 15 bases in between. The CDR3 extends over 15 amino acids.

This clonotype has only one observation. The chain recombines TRBV19 with TRBJ1-6, with 7 bases aligning to TRBD1. Germline CDR1 LNHDA, CDR2 SQIVND (reference sequence). Unmatched junction bases numbered 6, after V lost 3 bases and J lost 1 base. The CDR3 spans 17 residues. CDR3: CASSISRTGSYNSPLHF. CDR3 nucleotides: TGTGCCAGTAGTATCTCGAGGACAGGATCCTATAATTCACCCCTCCACTTT.

This clonotype has a handful of counts. The V and J genes are TRBV28 and TRBJ1-2; tentatively, D is TRBD1 (5 bases). Germline V gene lookup returns CDR1 MDHEN and CDR2 SYDVKM. V lost 5 bases to trimming and J lost 8 bases, with 21 bases between them. The CDR3 spans 15 residues. The CDR3 nucleotides read TGTGCCAGCAGTATACCCGACAGTACCGGAGGAGGCTACACCTTC. Amino acids: CASSIPDSTGGGYTF.

The chain couples TRBV7-8 to TRBJ2-7, with D perhaps matching TRBD2 (7 bases). CDR1 is SGHVS, CDR2 FQNEAQ, per germline. The CDR3 runs 15 residues. The V and J ends lost 6 bases and 7 bases respectively, with 22 bases between them. CDR3 DNA: TGTGCCAGCAGACCTCTAGGGGGAGGGTTAGGAGAGCAGTACTTC. Residues: CASRPLGGGLGEQYF.

This clonotype was seen repeatedly, ten times or more. J is TRBJ1-1 and V is TRBV20-1; perhaps TRBD1 as D (5 bases). The CDR3 covers 14 residues. V lost 4 bases to trimming and J lost 3 bases, with 15 bases between them. The germline gives CDR1 DFQATT, CDR2 SNEGSKA (reference sequence). The CDR3 coding sequence is TGCAGTGCTACGGGGGAATATGGGTACACTGAAGCTTTCTTT. Amino acid sequence: CSATGEYGYTEAFF.

This clonotype was counted only a few times. The rearrangement joins TRBV18 to TRBJ1-5; D is ambiguous. CDR1 is KGHSH and CDR2 is LQKENI in the germline V gene. The V end was cut by 2 bases, the J end by 7 bases, with 21 bases between. The CDR3 runs 17 residues. CDR3 DNA: TGTGCCAGCTCACCAACAGAAGCTCTGGGAGGAGCACAGCCCCAGCATTTT. Its translation is CASSPTEALGGAQPQHF.

This clonotype was detected ten times or more. The rearrangement links TRBV7-2 to TRBJ2-1; D is unresolved. The V gene lost 1 base and the J gene lost 4 bases, with 11 bases spanning the gap. This CDR3 spans 15 amino acids. Germline V CDR1 and CDR2: SGHTA, FQGNSA. In DNA, the CDR3 is TGTGCCAGCAGCTTAGAAGCGAGAGGTTACAATGAGCAGTTCTTC. Encoded protein: CASSLEARGYNEQFF.

The V call is TRBV28, the J call TRBJ1-2; D possibly corresponds to TRBD1 (5 bases). The V gene's germline CDR1 is MDHEN and CDR2 SYDVKM. Trimming left V 2 bases short and J 6 bases short, with 13 bases between. This CDR3 comprises 14 residues. CDR3: CASSLEQRGNGYTF. DNA for the CDR3: TGTGCCAGCAGTTTAGAACAAAGGGGAAATGGCTACACCTTC.

At least ten counts were recorded for this clonotype. This chain uses TRBV6-1 with TRBJ2-7, with D possibly TRBD1 on 8 matching bases. Germline CDR1 MNHNS, CDR2 SASEGT. This CDR3 spans 15 amino acids. V lost 5 bases and J lost 6, with 20 bases in between. CDR3 nucleotides: TGTGCCAGCAGTCCAACCGGACAGGGAGGGGGCGAGCAGTACTTC. Translated, it gives CASSPTGQGGGEQYF.

This chain connects TRBV25-1 to TRBJ2-5, with 9 bases that match TRBD1. Germline loops: CDR1 MGHDK, CDR2 SYGVNS. This CDR3 has 13 amino acids. Trimming at V came to 6 bases and at J to 5 bases, leaving 4 bases not matched to a gene. CDR3 amino acids: CASSNRGPETQYF. The CDR3 nucleotides are TGTGCCAGCAGCAACAGGGGGCCGGAGACCCAGTACTTC.

This clonotype has a handful of counts. The CDR3 region has the DNA TGTGCCAGCAGTGACTCAGAACTTGGTGAGCAGTTCTTC. It yields the protein CASSDSELGEQFF. This chain links TRBV6-4 with TRBJ2-1, with no clear D. V gave up 0 bases and J gave up 9 bases, with 9 bases separating them. The length of the CDR3 is 13 residues. Germline V CDR1 and CDR2: MRHNA, SNTAGT.

This clonotype was seen repeatedly, ten times or more. The rearrangement uses TRBV11-1 and TRBJ2-7; D is unclear. Trimming shortened V by 4 bases and J by 0 bases, and 10 bases separated the two germline ends. From germline, CDR1 is SGHAT and CDR2 FQDESV (reference sequence). The CDR3 sequence is 14 residues long. The CDR3 coding sequence is TGTGCCAGCAGCTATTTCCAGGACTCCTACGAGCAGTACTTC. It yields the protein CASSYFQDSYEQYF.

This clonotype appeared a few times. The J gene is TRBJ2-6, the V gene TRBV20-1, with TRBD1 matching over 8 bases. CDR1 DFQATT and CDR2 SNEGSKA come from the germline V gene (reference sequence). The CDR3 covers 16 residues. The ends lost 7 bases at V and 0 bases at J; junction bases unmatched: 8. The CDR3 loop reads CSVATGALSGANVLTF. CDR3 DNA: TGCAGTGTCGCGACAGGGGCCCTCTCTGGGGCCAACGTCCTGACTTTC.

V usage is TRBV11-2 and J usage is TRBJ1-6; 9 bases are a match to TRBD1. The CDR3 spans 15 residues. J lost 7 bases, V lost 3 bases, and 4 bases had no gene match. The germline V gene has CDR1 SGHAT and CDR2 FQNNGV. CDR3 in DNA: TGTGCCAGCAGCTTTGGACAGGGGCTAAATTCACCCCTCCACTTT. Its translation: CASSFGQGLNSPLHF.

In this sample, this clonotype turned up a few times. This chain uses TRBV3-1 with TRBJ2-3; TRBD2 might be the D (5 bases). This CDR3 has 12 amino acids. V lost 1 base, J lost 8 bases, and 7 bases lay in between. Per germline, CDR1 LGHDT and CDR2 YNNKEL (reference sequence). CDR3 nucleotides: TGTGCCAGCAGCCAAGGCGAGGGTACGCAGTATTTT. Protein: CASSQGEGTQYF.

This clonotype was seen at least ten times. The rearrangement links TRBV27 to TRBJ1-5, with D maybe TRBD1 (6 bases). Germline V gives CDR1 MNHEY, CDR2 SMNVEV (reference sequence). Trimming removed 6 bases from V and 0 bases from J, with 21 bases in between. The length of the CDR3 is 18 residues. CDR3 protein: CASSPSWGAGYSNQPQHF. CDR3 nucleotide sequence: TGTGCCAGCAGCCCCTCATGGGGGGCGGGTTATAGCAATCAGCCCCAGCATTTT.

A few counts support this clonotype. The chain has TRBV19 and TRBJ1-6, with a possible D match to TRBD1 (5 bases). Germline V gene sequence: CDR1 LNHDA, CDR2 SQIVND (reference sequence). The CDR3 spans 14 residues. Trimming left V 3 bases short and J 5 bases short, with 8 bases between. The CDR3 DNA is TGTGCCAGTAGTATTGGCAGGGATAATTCACCCCTCCACTTT. This translates into CASSIGRDNSPLHF.

This clonotype was seen ten or more times. This chain uses TRBV5-1 with TRBJ2-1; 10 bases line up with TRBD2. Germline V gives CDR1 SGHRS, CDR2 YFSETQ. The V segment lost 4 bases and the J segment 6 bases; nucleotides outside the gene matches: 10. This CDR3 has 16 residues. The CDR3 spells CASSPQVAGGGNEQFF. The CDR3 region has the DNA TGCGCCAGCAGCCCGCAAGTAGCGGGAGGTGGCAATGAGCAGTTCTTC.

The rearrangement joins TRBV19 to TRBJ2-1, with TRBD2 matching 7 bases. Trimming took 1 base from V and 8 from J; bases not matched to a gene: 11. The CDR3 sequence is 16 residues long. The germline V gene has CDR1 LNHDA and CDR2 SQIVND (reference sequence). The CDR3 nucleotides read TGTGCCAGTAGTATAGCCGGACGGGGGGAGTACTATGAGCAGTTCTTC. Encoded protein: CASSIAGRGEYYEQFF.

V and J are TRBV6-5 and TRBJ2-7; TRBD2 matches 12 bases. This CDR3 comprises 17 residues. CDR1 is MNHEY and CDR2 is SVGAGI in the germline V gene. The V gene end was trimmed by 0 bases and the J gene end by 2 bases; junction bases not matched to a gene: 5. CDR3 sequence: CASSYSKTSGSAYEQYF. In DNA, the CDR3 is TGTGCCAGCAGTTACTCGAAGACTAGCGGGAGCGCCTACGAGCAGTACTTC.

This clonotype has a count of ten or more. The J gene is TRBJ2-1, the V gene TRBV6-2 or TRBV6-3; D might be TRBD1 (7 bases). This CDR3 has 16 residues. CDR1 and CDR2 from the germline V gene are MNHEY and SVGEGT. V dropped 8 bases and J dropped 5 bases, with 22 bases sitting between them. The CDR3 DNA reads TGTGCCAGCGGCTTCGGAGGGGGCCAAGGTCACAATGAGCAGTTCTTC. Amino acids: CASGFGGGQGHNEQFF.

As for this clonotype: A much larger clone lies a single base off, so this may be a read error. The chain recombines TRBV5-1 with TRBJ1-2; D is perhaps TRBD1 (5 bases). This CDR3 is 13 amino acids long. V was shortened by 2 bases and J by 10 bases, with 15 bases between the two germline ends. Germline V CDR1 and CDR2: SGHRS, YFSETQ. The CDR3 loop is CASSFDSFSDYTF. In nucleotides, the CDR3 is TGCGCCAGCAGCTTCGACAGCTTCAGTGACTACACCTTC. The full variable domain, its missing parts supplied by reference TRBV5-1 and TRBJ1-2, is KAGVTQTPRYLIKTRGQQVTLSCSPISGHRSVSWYQQTPGQGLQFLFEYFSETQRNKGNFPGRFSGRQFSNSRSEMNVSTLELGDSALYLCASSFDSFSDYTFGSGTRLTVV.

The V and J genes are TRBV18 and TRBJ1-2; D not resolved. This CDR3 is built from 12 residues. Germline V gene lookup returns CDR1 KGHSH and CDR2 LQKENI. The V end was cut by 1 base, the J end by 8 bases, with 8 bases between. The CDR3 sequence is CASSPLAAGYTF. For the CDR3, the DNA is TGTGCCAGCTCACCACTTGCCGCGGGCTACACCTTC.

Comment on this clonotype: Compared with germline, one end of the junction differs, possibly owing to a read error. The V and J genes are TRBV27 and TRBJ2-5; 12 bases map to TRBD2. Per the germline V gene, CDR1 is MNHEY and CDR2 is SMNVEV (reference sequence). This CDR3 has 16 amino acids. CDR3 sequence: CASSGLAGGQRETQCF. CDR3 DNA sequence: TGTGCCAGCAGTGGCCTAGCGGGAGGGCAACGAGAGACCCAGTGCTTC.